This TCR beta chain comes out of a study of T cell responses to AZD1222 COVID-19 vaccine. Sequenced by immunoSEQ multiplex PCR; TCRdb stores in-frame clones only, minus some. The sample contains about 150,000 clones, around 90% of which appear only once. The CDR3 has 15 amino acids. Trimming removed 0 bases from V and 6 bases from J; junction bases left unmatched: 4. Per the germline V gene, CDR1 is GTSNPN and CDR2 is SVGIG (reference sequence). This chain uses TRBV30 with TRBJ2-1; the match to TRBD2 covers 11 bases. The sample was peripheral blood, taken 28 days after the second AZD1222 dose. This clonotype was sampled from an adult who received the AZD1222 COVID-19 vaccine. The CDR3 sequence: CAWSVTSGSLNEQFF. The DNA of the CDR3 is TGTGCCTGGAGTGTAACTAGCGGGAGCCTCAATGAGCAGTTCTTC.